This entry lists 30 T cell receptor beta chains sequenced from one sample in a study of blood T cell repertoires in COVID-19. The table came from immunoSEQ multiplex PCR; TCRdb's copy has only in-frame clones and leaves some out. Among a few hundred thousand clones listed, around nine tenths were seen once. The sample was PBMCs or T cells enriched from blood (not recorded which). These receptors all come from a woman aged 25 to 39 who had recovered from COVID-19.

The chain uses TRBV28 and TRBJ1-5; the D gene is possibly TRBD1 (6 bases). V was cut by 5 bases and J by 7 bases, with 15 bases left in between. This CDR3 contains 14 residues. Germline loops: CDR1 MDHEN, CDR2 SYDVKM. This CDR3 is CASSKGGSSQPQHF. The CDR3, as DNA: TGTGCCAGCAGTAAGGGGGGGTCGAGCCAGCCCCAGCATTTT.

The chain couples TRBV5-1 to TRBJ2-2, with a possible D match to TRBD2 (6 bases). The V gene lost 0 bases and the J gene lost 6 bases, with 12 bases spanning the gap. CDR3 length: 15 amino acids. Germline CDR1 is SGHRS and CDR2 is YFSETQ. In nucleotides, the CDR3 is TGCGCCAGCAGCTTGGTTTCAGGAGGGGCCGGGGAGCTGTTTTTT. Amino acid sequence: CASSLVSGGAGELFF.

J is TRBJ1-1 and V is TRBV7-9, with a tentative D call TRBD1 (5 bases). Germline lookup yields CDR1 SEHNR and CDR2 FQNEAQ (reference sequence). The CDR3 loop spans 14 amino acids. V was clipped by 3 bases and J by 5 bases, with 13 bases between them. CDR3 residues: CASSFSGGKTEAFF. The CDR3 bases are TGTGCCAGCAGCTTCTCCGGGGGGAAGACTGAAGCTTTCTTT.

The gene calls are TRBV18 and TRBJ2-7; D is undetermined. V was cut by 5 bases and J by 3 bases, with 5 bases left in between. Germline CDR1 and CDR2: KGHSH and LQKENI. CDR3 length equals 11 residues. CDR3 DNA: TGTGCCAGCTCAAACAACTACGAGCAGTACTTC. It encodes CASSNNYEQYF.

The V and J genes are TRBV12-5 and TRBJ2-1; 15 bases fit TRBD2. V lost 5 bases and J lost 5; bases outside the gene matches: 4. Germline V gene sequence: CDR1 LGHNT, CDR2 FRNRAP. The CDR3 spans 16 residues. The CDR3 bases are TGTGCTAGTGGTGGGACTAGCGGGAGGTTTAACAATGAGCAGTTCTTC. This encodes CASGGTSGRFNNEQFF. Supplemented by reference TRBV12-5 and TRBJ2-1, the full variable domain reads DARVTQTPRHKVTEMGQEVTMRCQPILGHNTVFWYRQTMMQGLELLAYFRNRAPLDDSGMPKDRFSAEMPDATLATLKIQPSEPRDSAVYFCASGGTSGRFNNEQFFGPGTRLTVL.

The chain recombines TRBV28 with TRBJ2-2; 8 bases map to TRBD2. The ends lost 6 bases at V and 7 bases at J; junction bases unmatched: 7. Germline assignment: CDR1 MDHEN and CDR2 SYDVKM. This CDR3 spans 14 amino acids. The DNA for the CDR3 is TGTGCCAGCAGGTCTGGCGGGGGGAGCGGGGAGCTGTTTTTT. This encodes CASRSGGGSGELFF.

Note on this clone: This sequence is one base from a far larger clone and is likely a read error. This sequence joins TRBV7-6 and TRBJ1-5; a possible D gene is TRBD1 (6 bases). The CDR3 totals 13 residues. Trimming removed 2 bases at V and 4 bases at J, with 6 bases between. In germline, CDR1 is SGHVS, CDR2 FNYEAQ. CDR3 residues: CASSLRGNQPQHF. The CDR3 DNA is TGTGCCAGCAGCTTAAGGGGGAATCAGCCCCAGCATTTT.

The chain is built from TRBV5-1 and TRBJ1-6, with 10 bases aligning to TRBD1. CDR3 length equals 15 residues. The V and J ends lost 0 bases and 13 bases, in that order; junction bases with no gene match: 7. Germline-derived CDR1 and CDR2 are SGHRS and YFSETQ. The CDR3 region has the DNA TGCGCCAGCAGCTTGGGGGACAGGGGTTCGGGGCCCCTCCACTTT. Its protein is CASSLGDRGSGPLHF.

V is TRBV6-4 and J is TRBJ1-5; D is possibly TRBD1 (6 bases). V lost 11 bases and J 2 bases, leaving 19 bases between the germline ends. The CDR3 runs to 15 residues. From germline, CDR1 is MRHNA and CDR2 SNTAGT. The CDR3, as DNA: TGTGCCCTCGCCCGGGGGGCTTTCGGCAATCAGCCCCAGCATTTT. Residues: CALARGAFGNQPQHF.

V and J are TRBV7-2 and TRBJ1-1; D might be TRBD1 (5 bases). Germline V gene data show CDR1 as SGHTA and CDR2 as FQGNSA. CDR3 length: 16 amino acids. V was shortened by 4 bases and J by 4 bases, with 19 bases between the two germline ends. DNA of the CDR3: TGTGCCAGCAGCTCCCCCTGGCCAGGGATATTCACTGAAGCTTTCTTT. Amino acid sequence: CASSSPWPGIFTEAFF. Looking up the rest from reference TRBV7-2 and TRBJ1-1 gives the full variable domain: GAGVSQSPSNKVTEKGKDVELRCDPISGHTALYWYRQSLGQGLEFLIYFQGNSAPDKSGLPSDRFSAERTGGSVSTLTIQRTQQEDSAVYLCASSSPWPGIFTEAFFGQGTRLTVV.

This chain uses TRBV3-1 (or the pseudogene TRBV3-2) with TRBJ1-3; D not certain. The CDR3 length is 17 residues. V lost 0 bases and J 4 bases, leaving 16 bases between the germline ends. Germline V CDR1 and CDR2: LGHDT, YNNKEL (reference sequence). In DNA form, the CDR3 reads TGTGCCAGCAGCCAAGAATTACAGCCGACGGTGGGAAACACCATATATTTT. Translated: CASSQELQPTVGNTIYF.

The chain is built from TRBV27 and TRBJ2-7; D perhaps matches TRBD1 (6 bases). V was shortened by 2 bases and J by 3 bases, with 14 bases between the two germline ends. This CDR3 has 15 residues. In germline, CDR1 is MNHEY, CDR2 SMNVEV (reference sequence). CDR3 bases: TGTGCCAGCAGTTTAATCAGGGGTAGTCACTACGAGCAGTACTTC. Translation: CASSLIRGSHYEQYF.

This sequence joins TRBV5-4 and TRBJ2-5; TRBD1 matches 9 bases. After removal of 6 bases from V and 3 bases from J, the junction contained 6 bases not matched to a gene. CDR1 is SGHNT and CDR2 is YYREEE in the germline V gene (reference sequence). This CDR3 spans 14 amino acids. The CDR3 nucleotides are TGTGCCAGCACCTGGGACAGGGTGAAAGAGACCCAGTACTTC. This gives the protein CASTWDRVKETQYF. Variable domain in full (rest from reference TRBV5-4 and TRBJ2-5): ETGVTQSPTHLIKTRGQQVTLRCSSQSGHNTVSWYQQALGQGPQFIFQYYREEENGRGNFPPRFSGLQFPNYSSELNVNALELDDSALYLCASTWDRVKETQYFGPGTRLLVL.

The CDR3 DNA reads as TGTGCCAGCAGCCTGACCCCGACAAGCTACGAGCAGTACTTC. It encodes CASSLTPTSYEQYF. The chain recombines TRBV5-5 with TRBJ2-7; D ambiguous. The CDR3 length is 14 residues. Between the trimmed V and J ends, which lost 4 bases and 3 bases, there was a span of 14 bases. Per the germline V gene, CDR1 is SGHKS and CDR2 is YYEKEE (reference sequence).

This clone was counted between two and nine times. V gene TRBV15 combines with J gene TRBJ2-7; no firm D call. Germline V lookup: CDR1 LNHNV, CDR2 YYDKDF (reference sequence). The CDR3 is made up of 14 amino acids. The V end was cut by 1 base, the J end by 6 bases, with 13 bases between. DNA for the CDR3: TGTGCCACCAGCAGAGGTGGGCAGGCCGTCGAGCAGTACTTC. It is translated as CATSRGGQAVEQYF.

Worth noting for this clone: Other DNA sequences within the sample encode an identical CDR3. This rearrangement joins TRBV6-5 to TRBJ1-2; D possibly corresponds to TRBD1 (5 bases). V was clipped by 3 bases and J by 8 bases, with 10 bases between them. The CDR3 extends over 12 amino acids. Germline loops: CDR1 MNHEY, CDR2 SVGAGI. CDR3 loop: CASSYSGYGYTF. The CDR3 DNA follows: TGTGCCAGCAGTTATTCAGGGTACGGCTACACCTTC.

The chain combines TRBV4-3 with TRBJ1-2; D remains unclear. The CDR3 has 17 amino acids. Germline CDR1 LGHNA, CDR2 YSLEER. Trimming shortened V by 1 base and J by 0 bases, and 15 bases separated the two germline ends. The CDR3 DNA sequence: TGCGCCAGCAGCCAAGCCTTAGGAGCCCTCTCTAACTATGGCTACACCTTC. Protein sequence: CASSQALGALSNYGYTF.

The CDR3 coding sequence is TGTGCCACCAGTGATTCTGGCACAGATACGCAGTATTTT. The encoded protein is CATSDSGTDTQYF. The rearrangement uses TRBV24-1 and TRBJ2-3, with D unresolved. The CDR3 extends over 13 amino acids. Trimming took 2 bases from V and 1 from J, leaving 3 bases between them. The germline V gene has CDR1 KGHDR and CDR2 SFDVKD.

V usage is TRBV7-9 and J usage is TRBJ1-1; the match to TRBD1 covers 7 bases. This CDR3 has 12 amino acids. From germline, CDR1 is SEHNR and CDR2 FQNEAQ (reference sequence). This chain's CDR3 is CAARGENTEAFF. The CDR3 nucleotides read TGTGCTGCCAGGGGGGAAAACACTGAAGCTTTCTTT.

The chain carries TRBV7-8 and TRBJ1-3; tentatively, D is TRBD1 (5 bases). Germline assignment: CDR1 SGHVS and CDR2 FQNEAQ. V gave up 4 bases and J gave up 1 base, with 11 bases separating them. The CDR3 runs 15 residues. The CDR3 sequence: CASSSPQGSGNTIYF. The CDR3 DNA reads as TGTGCCAGCAGCTCGCCTCAGGGTTCTGGAAACACCATATATTTT.

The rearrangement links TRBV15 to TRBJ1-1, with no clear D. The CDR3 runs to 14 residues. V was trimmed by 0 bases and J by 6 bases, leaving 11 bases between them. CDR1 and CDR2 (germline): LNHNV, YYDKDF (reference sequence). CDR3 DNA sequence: TGTGCCACCAGCAGAGATCTGGGAGAAGCTGAAGCTTTCTTT. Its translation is CATSRDLGEAEAFF.

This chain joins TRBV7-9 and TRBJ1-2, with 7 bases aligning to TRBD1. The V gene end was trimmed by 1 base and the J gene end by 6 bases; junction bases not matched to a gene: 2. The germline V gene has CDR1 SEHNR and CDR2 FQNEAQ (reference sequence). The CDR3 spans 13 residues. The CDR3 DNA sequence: TGTGCCAGCAGCTTAGGACAGGGAAATGGCTACACCTTC. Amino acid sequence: CASSLGQGNGYTF.

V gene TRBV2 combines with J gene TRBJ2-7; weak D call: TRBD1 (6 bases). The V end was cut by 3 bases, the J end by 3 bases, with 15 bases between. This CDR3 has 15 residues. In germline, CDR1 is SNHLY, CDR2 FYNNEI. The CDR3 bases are TGTGCCAGCAGTGAGGACAGCTCGGTGGACTACGAGCAGTACTTC. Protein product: CASSEDSSVDYEQYF.

CDR3 sequence (DNA): TGTGCCAGTAGTATTCAGGACAGGAGATCCTACGAGCAGTACTTC. Its protein is CASSIQDRRSYEQYF. The chain recombines TRBV19 with TRBJ2-7; 7 nucleotides align to TRBD1. Germline V gives CDR1 LNHDA, CDR2 SQIVND (reference sequence). This CDR3 is built from 15 residues. V was clipped by 3 bases and J by 1 base; unmatched bases: 6.

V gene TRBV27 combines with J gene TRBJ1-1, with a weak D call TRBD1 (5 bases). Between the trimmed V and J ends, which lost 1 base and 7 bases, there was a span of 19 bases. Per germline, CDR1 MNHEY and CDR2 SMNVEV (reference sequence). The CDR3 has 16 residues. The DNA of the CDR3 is TGTGCCAGCAGTTTATATCAGGGTTTCGGTGTGAATGAAGCTTTCTTT. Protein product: CASSLYQGFGVNEAFF.

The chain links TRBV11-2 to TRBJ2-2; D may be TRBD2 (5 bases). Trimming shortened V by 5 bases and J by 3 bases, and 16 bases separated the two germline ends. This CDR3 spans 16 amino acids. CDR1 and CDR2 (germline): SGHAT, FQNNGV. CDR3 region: CASSPRGLIDTGELFF. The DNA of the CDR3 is TGTGCCAGCAGCCCCCGCGGACTGATCGACACCGGGGAGCTGTTTTTT.

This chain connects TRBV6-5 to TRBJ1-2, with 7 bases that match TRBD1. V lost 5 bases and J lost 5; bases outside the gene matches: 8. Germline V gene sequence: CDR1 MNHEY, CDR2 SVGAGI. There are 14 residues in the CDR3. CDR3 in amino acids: CASSTQGGMYGYTF. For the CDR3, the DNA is TGTGCCAGCAGTACCCAGGGGGGAATGTATGGCTACACCTTC.

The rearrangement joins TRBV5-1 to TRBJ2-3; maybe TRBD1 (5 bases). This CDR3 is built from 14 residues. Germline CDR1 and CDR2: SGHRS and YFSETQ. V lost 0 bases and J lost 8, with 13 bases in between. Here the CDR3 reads CASSLGGVDITQYF. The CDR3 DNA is TGCGCCAGCAGCTTGGGGGGCGTCGATATTACGCAGTATTTT.

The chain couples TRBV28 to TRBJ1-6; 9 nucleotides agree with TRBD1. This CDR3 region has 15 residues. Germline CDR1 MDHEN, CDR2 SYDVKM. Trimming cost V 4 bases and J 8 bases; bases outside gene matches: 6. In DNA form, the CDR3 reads TGTGCCAGCAGTTCCAGACAGGGGGTATATTCACCCCTCCACTTT. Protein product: CASSSRQGVYSPLHF.

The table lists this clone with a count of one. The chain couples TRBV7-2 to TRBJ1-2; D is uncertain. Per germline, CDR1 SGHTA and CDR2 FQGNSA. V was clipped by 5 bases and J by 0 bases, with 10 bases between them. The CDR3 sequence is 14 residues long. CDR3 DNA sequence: TGTGCCAGCAGCCCCCGCACTGCTAACTATGGCTACACCTTC. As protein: CASSPRTANYGYTF.